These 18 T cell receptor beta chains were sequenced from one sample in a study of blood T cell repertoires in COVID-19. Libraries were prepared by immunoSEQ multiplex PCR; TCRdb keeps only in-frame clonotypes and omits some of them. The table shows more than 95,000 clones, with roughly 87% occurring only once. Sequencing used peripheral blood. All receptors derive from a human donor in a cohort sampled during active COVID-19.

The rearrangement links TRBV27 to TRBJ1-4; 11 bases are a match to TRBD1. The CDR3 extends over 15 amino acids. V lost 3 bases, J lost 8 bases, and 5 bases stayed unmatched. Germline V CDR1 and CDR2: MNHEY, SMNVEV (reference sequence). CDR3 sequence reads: CASSFGTGGSEKLFF. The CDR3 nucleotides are TGTGCCAGCAGTTTTGGGACAGGGGGGAGCGAAAAACTGTTTTTT. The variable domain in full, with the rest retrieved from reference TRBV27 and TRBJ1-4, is EAQVTQNPRYLITVTGKKLTVTCSQNMNHEYMSWYRQDPGLGLRQIYYSMNVEVTDKGDVPEGYKVSRKEKRNFPLILESPSPNQTSLYFCASSFGTGGSEKLFFGSGTQLSVL.

In nucleotides, the CDR3 is TGTGCCAGCAGCCCCACCCGACTAGGCCGCACAGATACGCAGTATTTT. Protein: CASSPTRLGRTDTQYF. V usage is TRBV7-3 and J usage is TRBJ2-3, with D possibly matching TRBD2 (6 bases). Between the trimmed V and J ends, which lost 5 bases and 1 base, there was a span of 16 bases. The CDR3 loop spans 16 amino acids. CDR1 SGHTA and CDR2 FQGTGA come from the germline V gene.

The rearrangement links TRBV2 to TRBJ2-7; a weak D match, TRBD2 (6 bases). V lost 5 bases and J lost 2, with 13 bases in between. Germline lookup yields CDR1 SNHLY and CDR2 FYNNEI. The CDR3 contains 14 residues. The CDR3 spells CASSSGPYPYEQYF. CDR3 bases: TGTGCCAGCAGTAGCGGGCCGTATCCCTACGAGCAGTACTTC.

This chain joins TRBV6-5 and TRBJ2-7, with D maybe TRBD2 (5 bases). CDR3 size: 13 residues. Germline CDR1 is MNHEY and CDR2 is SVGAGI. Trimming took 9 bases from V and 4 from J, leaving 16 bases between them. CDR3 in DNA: TGTGCCAGTAGAGGGCGTAGCCAATACGAGCAGTACTTC. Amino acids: CASRGRSQYEQYF.

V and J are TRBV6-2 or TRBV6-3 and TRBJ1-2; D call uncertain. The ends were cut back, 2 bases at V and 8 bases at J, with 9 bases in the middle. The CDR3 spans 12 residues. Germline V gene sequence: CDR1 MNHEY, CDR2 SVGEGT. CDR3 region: CASSYMRLGYTF. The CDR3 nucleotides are TGTGCCAGCAGTTACATGCGGCTCGGCTACACCTTC.

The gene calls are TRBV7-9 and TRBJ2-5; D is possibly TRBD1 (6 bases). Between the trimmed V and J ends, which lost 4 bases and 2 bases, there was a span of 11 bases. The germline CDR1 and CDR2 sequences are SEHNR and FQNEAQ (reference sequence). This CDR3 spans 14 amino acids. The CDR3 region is CASSSSGEQETQYF. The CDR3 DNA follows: TGTGCCAGCAGCTCGTCAGGGGAACAAGAGACCCAGTACTTC.

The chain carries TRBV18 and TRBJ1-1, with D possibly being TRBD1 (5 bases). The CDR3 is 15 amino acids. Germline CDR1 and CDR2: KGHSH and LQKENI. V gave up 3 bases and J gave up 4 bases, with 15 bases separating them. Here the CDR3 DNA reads TGTGCCAGCTCACCTATAGAAGGGGTTGGCACTGAAGCTTTCTTT. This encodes CASSPIEGVGTEAFF.

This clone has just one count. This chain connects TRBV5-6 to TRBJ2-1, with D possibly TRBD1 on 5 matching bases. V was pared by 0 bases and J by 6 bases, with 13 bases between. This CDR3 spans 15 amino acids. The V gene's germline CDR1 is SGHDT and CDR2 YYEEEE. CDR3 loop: CASSLVMARANEQFF. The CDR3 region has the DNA TGTGCCAGCAGCTTGGTTATGGCCAGGGCCAATGAGCAGTTCTTC.

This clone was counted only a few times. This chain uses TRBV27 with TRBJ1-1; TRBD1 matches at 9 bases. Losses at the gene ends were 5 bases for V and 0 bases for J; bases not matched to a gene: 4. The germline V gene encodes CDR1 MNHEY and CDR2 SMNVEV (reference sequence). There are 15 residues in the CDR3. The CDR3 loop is CASSDRGRVNTEAFF. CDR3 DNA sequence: TGTGCCAGCAGTGACAGGGGGAGGGTGAACACTGAAGCTTTCTTT.

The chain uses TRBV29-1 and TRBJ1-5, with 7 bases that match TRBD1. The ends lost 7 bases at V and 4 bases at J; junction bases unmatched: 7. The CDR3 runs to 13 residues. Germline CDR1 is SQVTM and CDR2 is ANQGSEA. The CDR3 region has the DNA TGCAGCGCCCAGACAGGGAAGAATCAGCCCCAGCATTTT. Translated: CSAQTGKNQPQHF.

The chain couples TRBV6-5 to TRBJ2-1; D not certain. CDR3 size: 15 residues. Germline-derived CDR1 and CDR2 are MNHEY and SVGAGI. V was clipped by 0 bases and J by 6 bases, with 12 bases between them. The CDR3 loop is CASSYSGGPPNEQFF. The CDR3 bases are TGTGCCAGCAGTTACTCAGGCGGCCCACCCAATGAGCAGTTCTTC.

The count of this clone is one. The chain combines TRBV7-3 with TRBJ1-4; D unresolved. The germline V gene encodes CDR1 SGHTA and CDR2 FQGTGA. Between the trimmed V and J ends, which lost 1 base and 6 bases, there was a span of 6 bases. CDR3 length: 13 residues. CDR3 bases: TGTGCCAGCAGCTTAAACTCTCATGAAAAACTGTTTTTT. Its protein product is CASSLNSHEKLFF.

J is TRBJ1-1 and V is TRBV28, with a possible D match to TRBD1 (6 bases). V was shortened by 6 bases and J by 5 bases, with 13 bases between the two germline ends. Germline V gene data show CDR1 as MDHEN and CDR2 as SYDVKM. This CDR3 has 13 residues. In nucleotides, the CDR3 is TGTGCCAGCAGAGCAGGGGCAGGGACTGAAGCTTTCTTT. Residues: CASRAGAGTEAFF. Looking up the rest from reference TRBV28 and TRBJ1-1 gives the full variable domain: DVKVTQSSRYLVKRTGEKVFLECVQDMDHENMFWYRQDPGLGLRLIYFSYDVKMKEKGDIPEGYSVSREKKERFSLILESASTNQTSMYLCASRAGAGTEAFFGQGTRLTVV.

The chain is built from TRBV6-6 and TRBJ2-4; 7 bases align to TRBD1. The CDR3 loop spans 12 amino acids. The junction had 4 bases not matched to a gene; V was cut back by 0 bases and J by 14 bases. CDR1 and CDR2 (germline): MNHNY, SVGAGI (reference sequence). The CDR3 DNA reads TGTGCCAGCAGTTACTCTGGGACAGTAGAGTACTTC. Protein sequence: CASSYSGTVEYF.

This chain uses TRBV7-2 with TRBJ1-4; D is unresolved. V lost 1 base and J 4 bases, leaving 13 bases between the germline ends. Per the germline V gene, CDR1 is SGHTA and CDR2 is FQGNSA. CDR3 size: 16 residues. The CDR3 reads CASSLEGTAGNEKLFF. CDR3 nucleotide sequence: TGTGCCAGCAGCTTAGAGGGCACAGCGGGTAATGAAAAACTGTTTTTT. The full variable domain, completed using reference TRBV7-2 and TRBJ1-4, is GAGVSQSPSNKVTEKGKDVELRCDPISGHTALYWYRQSLGQGLEFLIYFQGNSAPDKSGLPSDRFSAERTGGSVSTLTIQRTQQEDSAVYLCASSLEGTAGNEKLFFGSGTQLSVL.

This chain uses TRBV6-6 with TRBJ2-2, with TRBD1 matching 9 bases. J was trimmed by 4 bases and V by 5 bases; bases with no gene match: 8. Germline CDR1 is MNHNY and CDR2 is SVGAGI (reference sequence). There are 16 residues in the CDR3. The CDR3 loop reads CASSGDREVRTGELFF. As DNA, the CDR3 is TGTGCCAGCAGTGGGGACAGGGAAGTTCGCACCGGGGAGCTGTTTTTT.

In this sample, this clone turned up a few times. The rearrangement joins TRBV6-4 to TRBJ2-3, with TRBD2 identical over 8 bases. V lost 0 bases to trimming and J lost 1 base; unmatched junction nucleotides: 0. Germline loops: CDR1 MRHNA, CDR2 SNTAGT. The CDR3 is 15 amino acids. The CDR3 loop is CASSDSRGGTDTQYF. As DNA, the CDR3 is TGTGCCAGCAGTGACTCGCGGGGGGGCACAGATACGCAGTATTTT.

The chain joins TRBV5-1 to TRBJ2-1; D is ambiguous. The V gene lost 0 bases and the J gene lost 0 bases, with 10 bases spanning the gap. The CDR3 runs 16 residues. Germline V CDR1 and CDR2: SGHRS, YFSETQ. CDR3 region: CASSLELRSSYNEQFF. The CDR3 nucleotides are TGCGCCAGCAGCTTGGAATTGCGGAGCTCCTACAATGAGCAGTTCTTC.